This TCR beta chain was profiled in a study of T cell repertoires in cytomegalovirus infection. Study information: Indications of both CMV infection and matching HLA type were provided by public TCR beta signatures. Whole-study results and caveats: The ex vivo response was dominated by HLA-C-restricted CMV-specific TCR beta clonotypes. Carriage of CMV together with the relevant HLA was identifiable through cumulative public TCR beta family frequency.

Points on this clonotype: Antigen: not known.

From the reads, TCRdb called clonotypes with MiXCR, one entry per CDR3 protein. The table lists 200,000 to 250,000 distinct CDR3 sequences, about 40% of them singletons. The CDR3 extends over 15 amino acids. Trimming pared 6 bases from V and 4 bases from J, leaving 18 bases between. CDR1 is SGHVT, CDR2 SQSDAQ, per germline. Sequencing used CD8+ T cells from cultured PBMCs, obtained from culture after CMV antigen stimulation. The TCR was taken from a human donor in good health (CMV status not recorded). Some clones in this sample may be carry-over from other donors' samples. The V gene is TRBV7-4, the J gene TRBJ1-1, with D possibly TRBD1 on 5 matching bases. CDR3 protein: CASSLPQGRGTEAFF. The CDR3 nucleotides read TGTGCCAGCAGTTTACCCCAGGGCCGTGGCACTGAAGCTTTCTTT.